A single sample gave rise to the 32 T cell receptor beta chains below, sequenced in a study of shared clonotypes between healthy human individuals. The method was immunoSEQ multiplex PCR; TCRdb's version includes in-frame clones alone and lacks a portion of them. In the table there are about 110,000 clones, approximately 70% of which are singletons. The sequencing input was memory CD8+ T cells sorted from blood. Subset here: CD45RO+ cells pooled with CCR7-negative TemRA cells. The receptors originated from a woman in her thirties in good health.

The genes are TRBV15 and TRBJ1-1; tentatively, D is TRBD1 (5 bases). CDR3 length: 16 residues. The germline V gene encodes CDR1 LNHNV and CDR2 YYDKDF (reference sequence). V lost 1 base and J 1 base, leaving 13 bases between the germline ends. The CDR3 reads CATSRGVGGSNTEAFF. The CDR3 nucleotides read TGTGCCACCAGCAGAGGAGTCGGGGGATCGAACACTGAAGCTTTCTTT. Together with reference TRBV15 and TRBJ1-1, the CDR3 gives the full variable domain: DAMVIQNPRYQVTQFGKPVTLSCSQTLNHNVMYWYQQKSSQAPKLLFHYYDKDFNNEADTPDNFQSRRPNTSFCFLDIRSPGLGDTAMYLCATSRGVGGSNTEAFFGQGTRLTVV.

This clone was picked up many times. V usage is TRBV6-5 and J usage is TRBJ2-1; TRBD2 aligns across 7 bases. The CDR3 runs 15 residues. V trimming: 5 bases; J trimming: 9 bases; junction bases outside the gene matches: 13. Germline V gives CDR1 MNHEY, CDR2 SVGAGI. CDR3 DNA sequence: TGTGCCAGCAGTCCGCCTGCTAGCGGCGCTATTGAGCAGTTCTTC. This sequence encodes CASSPPASGAIEQFF.

CDR3 sequence: CASSFPLAGVDDEQYF. CDR3 DNA: TGTGCCAGCAGTTTCCCGCTAGCGGGAGTTGACGACGAGCAGTACTTC. The V call is TRBV27, the J call TRBJ2-7; 10 nucleotides align to TRBD2. The CDR3 is 16 residues long. V shed 3 bases, J shed 5 bases, and the junction held 10 bases outside the gene matches. Germline V gene data show CDR1 as MNHEY and CDR2 as SMNVEV (reference sequence).

This clone was found a few times. The genes are TRBV28 and TRBJ2-1; 8 bases map to TRBD2. J was trimmed by 4 bases and V by 4 bases; bases with no gene match: 21. Per the germline V gene, CDR1 is MDHEN and CDR2 is SYDVKM. The CDR3 spans 20 residues. CDR3 amino acids: CASSSGVIRAGVPGYNEQFF. CDR3 bases: TGTGCCAGCAGTTCCGGGGTGATTCGAGCGGGAGTGCCTGGTTACAATGAGCAGTTCTTC.

This sequence joins TRBV11-2 and TRBJ2-4; D unclear. Looked up from germline, CDR1 is SGHAT and CDR2 is FQNNGV. CDR3 length equals 13 residues. Trimming removed 8 bases at V and 9 bases at J, with 17 bases between. The CDR3 here is CASRPPMYGIQYF. The CDR3 DNA follows: TGTGCCAGCCGACCCCCCATGTACGGCATTCAGTACTTC. The variable domain in full, completed from reference TRBV11-2 and TRBJ2-4, reads EAGVAQSPRYKIIEKRQSVAFWCNPISGHATLYWYQQILGQGPKLLIQFQNNGVVDDSQLPKDRFSAERLKGVDSTLKIQPAKLEDSAVYLCASRPPMYGIQYFGAGTRLSVL.

For this clone: A single base separates this from a much larger clone, so it may be a read error. The same CDR3 also results from other DNA sequences found in this sample. The chain carries TRBV5-1 and TRBJ2-3; D ambiguous. CDR1 and CDR2 from the germline V gene are SGHRS and YFSETQ. V lost 4 bases, J lost 2 bases, and 2 bases lay in between. The CDR3 is 11 residues long. The CDR3 is CASSNTDTQYF. The CDR3 DNA reads as TGCGCCAGCAGCAACACAGATACGCAGTATTTT.

This chain links TRBV19 with TRBJ1-3, with D uncertain. The CDR3 is 15 residues long. Per the germline V gene, CDR1 is LNHDA and CDR2 is SQIVND (reference sequence). The V and J ends lost 1 base and 0 bases respectively, with 7 bases between them. The CDR3 nucleotides read TGTGCCAGTAGTATAGCCGGGAGCTCTGGAAACACCATATATTTT. Protein sequence: CASSIAGSSGNTIYF.

The chain couples TRBV27 to TRBJ1-1; possibly TRBD1 for D (6 bases). The germline CDR1 and CDR2 sequences are MNHEY and SMNVEV (reference sequence). The CDR3 contains 14 residues. Deletions cut 5 bases from V and 4 bases from J, with 14 bases between. CDR3 sequence reads: CASSKLKGGTEAFF. The CDR3 region has the DNA TGTGCCAGCAGTAAACTAAAAGGGGGCACTGAAGCTTTCTTT.

J is TRBJ2-7 and V is TRBV10-3, with 14 bases identical to TRBD2. In germline, CDR1 is ENHRY, CDR2 SYGVKD. Losses at the gene ends were 9 bases for V and 3 bases for J; bases not matched to a gene: 1. The length of the CDR3 is 13 residues. The CDR3 region has the DNA TGTGCCATTGGACTAGCGGGAGGCTACGAGCAGTACTTC. Amino acids: CAIGLAGGYEQYF.

This chain connects TRBV4-1 to TRBJ2-3; 9 positions match TRBD2. The V gene's germline CDR1 is MGHRA and CDR2 YSYEKL. J was trimmed by 7 bases and V by 4 bases; bases with no gene match: 9. The length of the CDR3 is 15 residues. This CDR3 reads CASSLQGGRVHTQYF. The CDR3 nucleotides read TGCGCCAGCAGCCTGCAGGGCGGGAGGGTTCATACGCAGTATTTT.

The J gene is TRBJ2-3, the V gene TRBV15, with TRBD1 as a possible D gene (6 bases). The V gene's germline CDR1 is LNHNV and CDR2 YYDKDF (reference sequence). V gave up 2 bases and J gave up 4 bases, with 13 bases separating them. CDR3 size: 15 residues. The CDR3 loop reads CATSRPLKGADTQYF. DNA for the CDR3: TGTGCCACCAGCAGACCCTTGAAGGGGGCAGATACGCAGTATTTT.

The CDR3 DNA is TGTGCCAGCAGTTACCGCGGGGGCACTGAAGCTTTCTTT. Translating it yields CASSYRGGTEAFF. The rearrangement links TRBV2 to TRBJ1-1, with D maybe TRBD1 (5 bases). This CDR3 region has 13 residues. Looked up from germline, CDR1 is SNHLY and CDR2 is FYNNEI. With 5 bases removed from V and 4 bases from J, the gap between germline ends came to 11 bases.

This sequence joins TRBV10-2 and TRBJ2-7; D is unresolved. The CDR3 loop spans 11 amino acids. V lost 6 bases to trimming and J lost 3 bases, with 6 bases between them. The germline V gene encodes CDR1 WSHSY and CDR2 SAAADI. CDR3 in amino acids: CASSPGYEQYF. As DNA, the CDR3 is TGCGCCAGCAGCCCGGGCTACGAGCAGTACTTC.

The genes are TRBV12-5 and TRBJ1-2, with unresolved D. The germline V gene encodes CDR1 LGHNT and CDR2 FRNRAP. V lost 2 bases, J lost 8 bases, and 9 bases lay in between. The CDR3 is made up of 12 amino acids. The DNA of the CDR3 is TGTGCTAGTGGTTTGAGTGGCACAGGCTACACCTTC. This codes for CASGLSGTGYTF.

The chain links TRBV5-1 to TRBJ1-2; no firm D call. The germline CDR1 and CDR2 sequences are SGHRS and YFSETQ. There are 15 residues in the CDR3. Trimming removed 0 bases at V and 7 bases at J, with 16 bases between. This CDR3 reads CASSLEFKVLGGYTF. The CDR3 nucleotides are TGCGCCAGCAGCTTGGAGTTTAAGGTTCTCGGTGGCTACACCTTC.

The chain links TRBV5-6 to TRBJ2-7; D call uncertain. Trimming shortened V by 1 base and J by 1 base, and 6 bases separated the two germline ends. The CDR3 spans 13 residues. Germline assignment: CDR1 SGHDT and CDR2 YYEEEE. CDR3 region: CASSLLESYEQYF. The CDR3 DNA follows: TGTGCCAGCAGCTTGTTGGAATCCTACGAGCAGTACTTC.

This clone occurred once. The same CDR3 arises from other DNA sequences in this sample as well. The chain combines TRBV6-5 with TRBJ1-1; D possibly corresponds to TRBD1 (5 bases). Per the germline V gene, CDR1 is MNHEY and CDR2 is SVGAGI. The CDR3 length is 15 residues. Trimming left V 0 bases short and J 0 bases short, with 8 bases between. The CDR3, as DNA: TGTGCCAGCAGTTACTCGACAGAAATGAACACTGAAGCTTTCTTT. Encoded protein: CASSYSTEMNTEAFF.

The V call is TRBV11-2, the J call TRBJ1-2, with TRBD1 identical over 9 bases. Germline V gene sequence: CDR1 SGHAT, CDR2 FQNNGV. The length of the CDR3 is 15 residues. With V trimmed by 5 bases and J by 4 bases, 8 bases remained unmatched. The DNA for the CDR3 is TGTGCCAGCAGCCGGACAGGGGATCGGAGCTATGGCTACACCTTC. The encoded protein is CASSRTGDRSYGYTF.

The chain combines TRBV2 with TRBJ2-1, with D perhaps matching TRBD2 (6 bases). The CDR3 contains 14 residues. The V end was cut by 5 bases, the J end by 3 bases, with 11 bases between. The germline V gene encodes CDR1 SNHLY and CDR2 FYNNEI. The CDR3 DNA follows: TGTGCCAGCAGTACCGGGAGCGACTACAATGAGCAGTTCTTC. As protein: CASSTGSDYNEQFF.

The chain uses TRBV6-6 and TRBJ1-1, with D unresolved. Germline V gives CDR1 MNHNY, CDR2 SVGAGI (reference sequence). The CDR3 is 15 residues long. V lost 0 bases and J 1 base, leaving 9 bases between the germline ends. Written as DNA, the CDR3 is TGTGCCAGCAGTTACTCCTTACAACCGAACACTGAAGCTTTCTTT. Protein: CASSYSLQPNTEAFF.

The rearrangement uses TRBV7-9 and TRBJ2-3; 7 bases agree with TRBD2. The CDR3 loop spans 18 amino acids. Germline assignment: CDR1 SEHNR and CDR2 FQNEAQ (reference sequence). Trimming removed 0 bases from V and 5 bases from J; junction bases left unmatched: 14. The CDR3 is CASSLARLAATQVDTQYF. The CDR3 DNA sequence: TGTGCCAGCAGCTTAGCGAGGCTAGCGGCTACCCAGGTAGATACGCAGTATTTT.

The chain combines TRBV4-2 with TRBJ1-6, with no clear D. CDR1 is LGHNA, CDR2 YNFKEQ, per germline. Trimming pared 0 bases from V and 9 bases from J, leaving 15 bases between. The CDR3 is 16 residues long. CDR3 DNA: TGTGCCAGCAGCCAAGAGCGCGGCAGTGGAGGTTCACCCCTCCACTTT. It translates to CASSQERGSGGSPLHF.

There are many counts of this clone. The gene calls are TRBV29-1 and TRBJ2-3; D is unclear. The V end was cut by 3 bases, the J end by 12 bases, with 10 bases between. CDR1 SQVTM and CDR2 ANQGSEA come from the germline V gene. The CDR3 has 10 amino acids. The CDR3 nucleotides are TGCAGCGTTGATCAGCTTCCCCAGTATTTT. Translated: CSVDQLPQYF.

This sequence joins TRBV29-1 and TRBJ2-1; D unclear. The CDR3 is made up of 16 amino acids. With 4 bases removed from V and 3 bases from J, the gap between germline ends came to 19 bases. The V gene's germline CDR1 is SQVTM and CDR2 ANQGSEA. The CDR3 DNA follows: TGCAGCGTTGCTGGGGTCGGAATCGGGTACTACAATGAGCAGTTCTTC. Amino acids: CSVAGVGIGYYNEQFF.

CDR3 in amino acids: CASSLGMPGQGSEQFF. In nucleotides, the CDR3 is TGTGCCAGCAGCCTGGGGATGCCGGGACAGGGAAGTGAGCAGTTCTTC. The chain couples TRBV5-5 to TRBJ2-1, with TRBD1 identical over 9 bases. CDR1 and CDR2 from the germline V gene are SGHKS and YYEKEE (reference sequence). Trimming at V came to 4 bases and at J to 9 bases, leaving 14 bases not matched to a gene. The CDR3 is 16 residues long.

The gene calls are TRBV5-4 and TRBJ2-7, with TRBD2 matching 10 bases. The length of the CDR3 is 15 residues. Germline trimming cut 4 bases from V and 6 bases from J; bases unmatched to any gene: 10. Germline V CDR1 and CDR2: SGHNT, YYREEE (reference sequence). The CDR3 nucleotides read TGTGCCAGCAGCGAGGGGGGACTAGCGCCCGTCGAGCAGTACTTC. Encoded protein: CASSEGGLAPVEQYF.

V usage is TRBV5-6 and J usage is TRBJ1-3; D perhaps matches TRBD1 (6 bases). The CDR3 runs to 16 residues. V lost 2 bases and J 4 bases, leaving 16 bases between the germline ends. CDR1 is SGHDT and CDR2 is YYEEEE in the germline V gene. CDR3 in DNA: TGTGCCAGCAGCTTCCAGGGGTTGGCCTCCGGAAACACCATATATTTT. Its translation is CASSFQGLASGNTIYF.

The V and J genes are TRBV27 and TRBJ1-2; D gene ambiguous. The CDR3 loop spans 14 amino acids. The V and J ends lost 3 bases and 6 bases respectively, with 14 bases between them. Germline CDR1 MNHEY, CDR2 SMNVEV (reference sequence). This CDR3 reads CASSFRRGIDGYTF. The DNA of the CDR3 is TGTGCCAGCAGTTTCCGGAGAGGTATAGATGGCTACACCTTC.

This clone occurred once. The CDR3 DNA sequence: TGTGCCAGCAGCTCCGGGACAGGGAGGGAGCAGTACTTC. Translation: CASSSGTGREQYF. The chain combines TRBV6-5 with TRBJ2-7, with TRBD1 matching 9 bases. The germline CDR1 and CDR2 sequences are MNHEY and SVGAGI. Trimming at V came to 6 bases and at J to 7 bases, leaving 7 bases not matched to a gene. The CDR3 is 13 amino acids.

This chain links TRBV4-2 with TRBJ1-1; 7 nucleotides match TRBD1. The CDR3 is 17 amino acids. CDR1 and CDR2 (germline): LGHNA, YNFKEQ. V lost 2 bases and J lost 3; bases outside the gene matches: 12. The CDR3 is CASSQQGVTGRDTEAFF. CDR3 in DNA: TGTGCCAGCAGCCAACAAGGAGTGACAGGGAGGGACACTGAAGCTTTCTTT.

This clone was observed at least ten times. The rearrangement links TRBV6-4 to TRBJ2-1; 13 bases align to TRBD2. The CDR3 has 16 residues. The ends lost 6 bases at V and 8 bases at J; junction bases unmatched: 10. CDR1 is MRHNA and CDR2 is SNTAGT in the germline V gene. The CDR3: CASSRTSGRGIDEQFF. The CDR3 nucleotides read TGTGCCAGCAGCCGAACTAGCGGGAGGGGTATTGATGAGCAGTTCTTC.

V is TRBV7-6 and J is TRBJ2-1; D assignment may be TRBD1 or TRBD2 (5 bases each). The germline CDR1 and CDR2 sequences are SGHVS and FNYEAQ. The V gene lost 2 bases and the J gene lost 9 bases, with 11 bases spanning the gap. This CDR3 has 13 amino acids. The chain's CDR3 is CASSLSRDGEQFF. For the CDR3, the DNA is TGTGCCAGCAGCTTAAGCAGGGACGGTGAGCAGTTCTTC.